The next 13 T cell receptor beta chains were all read from a single sample in a study of T-cell memory formation after mild COVID-19. Each CDR3 protein gets one entry after TCRdb re-called the 5' RACE reads with MiXCR. The table records hundreds of thousands of distinct CDR3 sequences, 28% of them present only once. The sequenced material came from PBMCs or a T cell subset sorted from them (not recorded which). The receptors were sampled from an adult woman who had mild COVID-19 (a few samples of this study predate the infection). Cell type and time point are not known.

This clonotype was seen a few times. CDR3 DNA sequence: TGTGCCAGCAGCCCCTCACTGGGGGAGCAGTTCTTC. Translated, it gives CASSPSLGEQFF. The V call is TRBV9, the J call TRBJ2-1; unclear D gene. The germline V gene encodes CDR1 SGDLS and CDR2 YYNGEE. V was shortened by 4 bases and J by 10 bases, with 12 bases between the two germline ends. This CDR3 is 12 amino acids long.

The rearrangement uses TRBV24-1 and TRBJ2-1; 12 nucleotides line up with TRBD2. The germline CDR1 and CDR2 sequences are KGHDR and SFDVKD. This CDR3 has 16 amino acids. Losses at the gene ends were 0 bases for V and 7 bases for J; bases not matched to a gene: 3. CDR3 bases: TGTGCCACCAGTGATTTGCAGACTAGCGGGAGTAATGAGCAGTTCTTC. Translated, it gives CATSDLQTSGSNEQFF.

This clonotype has more than one count but fewer than ten. The chain joins TRBV18 to TRBJ2-7, with no clear D. Per the germline V gene, CDR1 is KGHSH and CDR2 is LQKENI. The CDR3 extends over 14 amino acids. Trimming shortened V by 9 bases and J by 3 bases, and 18 bases separated the two germline ends. This CDR3 reads CASQRTAPDYEQYF. CDR3 bases: TGTGCCAGTCAACGAACAGCCCCGGACTACGAGCAGTACTTC.

This clonotype turned up a few times. DNA for the CDR3: TGTGCCAGCAGCAAGACTGGAGGAGGTGAGCAGTTCTTC. Residues: CASSKTGGGEQFF. The V call is TRBV7-3, the J call TRBJ2-1; a weak D match, TRBD2 (5 bases). Germline V gives CDR1 SGHTA, CDR2 FQGTGA. The CDR3 extends over 13 amino acids. V lost 5 bases, J lost 9 bases, and 14 bases lay in between.

This clonotype was counted only a few times. CDR3 in DNA: TGCGCCAGCAGCTTGCAGCGGGGATTCGGTGGCACTGAAGCTTTCTTT. This codes for CASSLQRGFGGTEAFF. The rearrangement joins TRBV5-1 to TRBJ1-1; D gene ambiguous. V lost 1 base to trimming and J lost 4 bases, with 17 bases between them. The CDR3 contains 16 residues. CDR1 SGHRS and CDR2 YFSETQ come from the germline V gene.

There are a few counts of this clonotype. V is TRBV20-1 and J is TRBJ2-7; 7 positions match TRBD2. Trimming cost V 6 bases and J 3 bases; bases outside gene matches: 2. Germline V gene data show CDR1 as DFQATT and CDR2 as SNEGSKA (reference sequence). The CDR3 runs to 11 residues. CDR3 protein: CSAERGYEQYF. CDR3 nucleotide sequence: TGCAGTGCCGAGCGGGGCTACGAGCAGTACTTC.

This clonotype was observed many times. This chain connects TRBV5-1 to TRBJ2-7; TRBD2 matches at 8 bases. This CDR3 has 13 residues. Germline values: CDR1 SGHRS, CDR2 YFSETQ. V shed 4 bases and J 7 bases; nucleotides not matched to a gene: 7. CDR3 DNA: TGCGCCAGCAGCGGGGGACTAGTTGAGGAGCAGTACTTC. This translates into CASSGGLVEEQYF. The full variable domain, rest sourced from reference TRBV5-1 and TRBJ2-7, is KAGVTQTPRYLIKTRGQQVTLSCSPISGHRSVSWYQQTPGQGLQFLFEYFSETQRNKGNFPGRFSGRQFSNSRSEMNVSTLELGDSALYLCASSGGLVEEQYFGPGTRLTVT.

This clonotype was picked up a small number of times. V and J are TRBV7-3 and TRBJ2-1; D is possibly TRBD2 (5 bases). CDR3 size: 16 residues. CDR1 is SGHTA, CDR2 FQGTGA, per germline. Trimming cost V 2 bases and J 9 bases, with 20 bases left between them. For the CDR3, the DNA is TGTGCCAGCAGCTTAGCCCCGAGGGAACCCGGTGGTGAGCAGTTCTTC. Translated: CASSLAPREPGGEQFF.

The chain couples TRBV4-1 to TRBJ2-1, with D unresolved. This CDR3 region has 16 residues. The V gene's germline CDR1 is MGHRA and CDR2 YSYEKL. Trimming cost V 1 base and J 4 bases, with 14 bases left between them. As DNA, the CDR3 is TGCGCCAGCAGCCAAGTAGACGCTGGGCCTTACAATGAGCAGTTCTTC. It specifies CASSQVDAGPYNEQFF.

The rearrangement joins TRBV24-1 to TRBJ1-1; TRBD1 aligns across 7 bases. With V trimmed by 7 bases and J by 8 bases, 3 bases remained unmatched. Germline V gene sequence: CDR1 KGHDR, CDR2 SFDVKD. This CDR3 has 11 amino acids. CDR3 sequence reads: CATRDREEAFF. The CDR3 nucleotides are TGTGCCACCAGAGACAGGGAGGAAGCTTTCTTT.

The chain combines TRBV5-6 with TRBJ1-5; D is uncertain. From germline, CDR1 is SGHDT and CDR2 YYEEEE. CDR3 length: 12 amino acids. Trimming took off 4 bases at V and 5 bases at J, with 7 bases between the two ends. This CDR3 is CASSLMDQPQHF. CDR3 DNA sequence: TGTGCCAGCAGCCTCATGGATCAGCCCCAGCATTTT.

This chain connects TRBV7-9 to TRBJ2-3; TRBD2 matches 8 bases. Looked up from germline, CDR1 is SEHNR and CDR2 is FQNEAQ (reference sequence). J gave up 1 base and V 1 base, and 4 bases lay outside the gene matches. The CDR3 totals 16 residues. CDR3 nucleotides: TGTGCCAGCAGCTTAGACGGAGCGGGAGGCACAGATACGCAGTATTTT. It is translated as CASSLDGAGGTDTQYF.

The V gene is TRBV20-1, the J gene TRBJ2-3; TRBD1 matches at 8 bases. J lost 1 base, V lost 4 bases, and 7 bases had no gene match. CDR1 DFQATT and CDR2 SNEGSKA come from the germline V gene (reference sequence). The CDR3 contains 15 residues. The chain's CDR3 is CSATGGRMGTDTQYF. The DNA for the CDR3 is TGCAGTGCTACAGGGGGCAGAATGGGCACAGATACGCAGTATTTT.